The clone carrying this T cell receptor (beta chain) was found once. The data were obtained in a study of blood T cell repertoires in COVID-19. Libraries were prepared by immunoSEQ multiplex PCR; TCRdb keeps only in-frame clonotypes and omits some of them. Of about 150,000 clones in the sample, approximately 91% were seen once. Losses at the gene ends were 5 bases for V and 7 bases for J; bases not matched to a gene: 11. Germline CDR1 reads MGHRA; CDR2 reads YSYEKL. CDR3 length: 17 residues. The rearrangement joins TRBV4-1 to TRBJ2-1, with 13 bases that match TRBD2. The source of this sequence is a man between 18 and 29 years old with COVID-19, enrolled during active disease. The source material was peripheral blood. In nucleotides, the CDR3 is TGCGCCAGCAGCACTCGGACTAGCGGGAGATCTGGTAATGAGCAGTTCTTC. It translates to CASSTRTSGRSGNEQFF.